Following are 12 T cell receptor beta chains from one sample sequenced in a study of tumor-infiltrating lymphocytes in primary liver carcinoma (dated by TCRdb to about 2017). Blood RNA was extracted from unsorted whole blood using TRIzol reagent, and germline DNA was obtained with the DNeasy Blood & Tissue kit. The sequencer listed for this sample is Illumina HiSeq 2500. Starting from 450 to 500 ng total RNA, TCRbeta-specific cDNA was produced by reverse transcription with a constant-region primer and ProtoScript II reverse transcriptase. The TCRbeta libraries were prepared through three rounds of nested multiplex PCR following a slightly modified ARM-PCR procedure. Multiplex TRBV1-TRBV30 forward primers and a Cbeta reverse primer were used in the first two PCR rounds, each of which was run for 10 to 11 cycles. In TCRdb, the public reads were trimmed at Q25 with fastp and aligned with MiXCR, with productive beta chains retained. Records with the same CDR3 protein are collapsed into one entry carrying the most frequent genes and DNA. Counted in this sample were under 200,000 distinct CDR3 sequences; about two thirds of them appeared once. The ten most abundant clones make up roughly 6.4% of the sample.

The sequencing input was peripheral blood. The receptors here all came from a woman aged 55-70 years with primary liver carcinoma and hepatitis B virus infection.

The sample holds one count of this clonotype. V usage is TRBV11-2 and J usage is TRBJ1-3, with 8 bases lining up with TRBD1. The CDR3 is 18 amino acids. Germline CDR1 and CDR2: SGHAT and FQNNGV. Germline trimming cut 6 bases from V and 1 base from J; bases unmatched to any gene: 14. The CDR3 loop is CASRDFLDRGMSGNTIYF. The CDR3, as DNA: TGTGCCAGCAGGGACTTCCTTGACAGGGGAATGTCTGGAAACACCATATATTTT.

For this clonotype: A much more abundant neighbour one base away suggests this may be a read error. The genes are TRBV4-1 and TRBJ1-1; D remains ambiguous. The germline CDR1 and CDR2 sequences are MGHRA and YSYEKL. The CDR3 covers 18 residues. CDR3 amino acids: CSSSQGSTVGIRNTEAFF. Here the CDR3 DNA reads TGCTCCAGCAGCCAAGGCTCCACGGTTGGGATTCGAAACACTGAAGCTTTCTTT.

Remarks on this clonotype: Being one base from a much bigger clone, this may be a read error. This chain joins TRBV10-2 and TRBJ1-1; D perhaps matches TRBD1 (6 bases). The germline V gene encodes CDR1 WSHSY and CDR2 SAAADI. The CDR3 covers 13 residues. V shed 4 bases and J shed 3 bases, with 9 bases lying between them. CDR3 region: CASSGTAYTEAFF. The CDR3 nucleotides read TGCGCCAGCAGTGGGACAGCCTACACTGAAGCTTTCTTT.

This clonotype has more than one count but fewer than ten. A read error may be the cause here, since a much bigger clone is one base away. The V and J genes are TRBV14 and TRBJ2-5, with D unclear. Germline CDR1 is SGHDN and CDR2 is FVKESK. The CDR3 loop spans 12 amino acids. CDR3 sequence (DNA): TGTGCCGGCAGCCTGGGATGGGAGACCCAGTACTTC. Protein sequence: CAGSLGWETQYF.

Comments on this clonotype: At one end the junction does not follow the germline gene, possibly because of a read error. The rearrangement joins TRBV12-3 or TRBV12-4 to TRBJ2-6; a weak D match, TRBD1 (6 bases). The CDR3 spans 15 residues. The CDR3 bases are TGTGTCAGCACCAGTACAGGGTCAGGGGCCAACGTCCTGACTTTC. Its protein product is CVSTSTGSGANVLTF.

This clonotype was picked up many times. The V and J genes are TRBV28 and TRBJ2-1; unclear D gene. Germline loops: CDR1 MDHEN, CDR2 SYDVKM. With 3 bases removed from V and 7 bases from J, the gap between germline ends came to 7 bases. This CDR3 region has 12 residues. The CDR3 sequence: CASSLVENEQFF. CDR3 DNA: TGTGCCAGCAGTTTGGTAGAGAATGAGCAGTTCTTC.

The gene calls are TRBV30 and TRBJ1-1; 10 bases map to TRBD1. V shed 5 bases and J 3 bases; nucleotides not matched to a gene: 6. Germline CDR1 reads GTSNPN; CDR2 reads SVGIG (reference sequence). CDR3 length: 14 residues. The CDR3 DNA is TGTGCCTGGGACAGGGGGCAAGGGGACACTGAAGCTTTCTTT. As protein: CAWDRGQGDTEAFF.

This clonotype was seen at least ten times. The V and J genes are TRBV4-2 and TRBJ2-7; TRBD1 aligns across 10 bases. Germline CDR1 and CDR2: LGHNA and YNFKEQ. V was clipped by 1 base and J by 5 bases; unmatched bases: 5. The CDR3 runs to 15 residues. The CDR3 here is CASSQGGQGGNEQYF. CDR3 in DNA: TGTGCCAGCAGCCAAGGTGGACAGGGGGGGAACGAGCAGTACTTC.

This clonotype came up once. The junction and the germline gene differ at one end; a read error may be behind it. V gene TRBV12-3 or TRBV12-4 combines with J gene TRBJ2-7; 10 bases match TRBD2. The length of the CDR3 is 18 residues. Written as DNA, the CDR3 is TGTGCAAGCAGTTTATCAGACCTAGCGGGGGTCTTTTCCTACGATCAGTACTTC. Its translation: CASSLSDLAGVFSYDQYF.

About this clonotype itself: A much larger clone lies a single base off, so this may be a read error. The chain recombines TRBV6-2 or TRBV6-3 with TRBJ1-2; no clear D. Germline lookup yields CDR1 MNHEY and CDR2 SVGEGT. The V gene lost 6 bases and the J gene lost 9 bases, with 14 bases spanning the gap. The length of the CDR3 is 12 residues. This CDR3 is CASSSEVYCYTF. CDR3 DNA sequence: TGTGCCAGCAGCTCCGAGGTATATTGCTACACCTTC.

The V call is TRBV6-1, the J call TRBJ1-6; no clear D gene. Per the germline V gene, CDR1 is MNHNS and CDR2 is SASEGT. V was trimmed by 4 bases and J by 14 bases, leaving 18 bases between them. This CDR3 contains 14 residues. The CDR3 loop reads CASSGEGFGRTLHF. CDR3 nucleotides: TGTGCCAGCAGTGGAGAAGGGTTCGGAAGGACCCTCCACTTT.

This clonotype was detected many times. The V and J genes are TRBV6-1 and TRBJ2-7; the D gene is possibly TRBD2 (6 bases). Germline loops: CDR1 MNHNS, CDR2 SASEGT. CDR3 size: 14 residues. The V end was cut by 6 bases, the J end by 3 bases, with 15 bases between. This chain's CDR3 is CASSPWGELYEQYF. CDR3 DNA: TGTGCCAGCAGCCCGTGGGGGGAACTCTACGAGCAGTACTTC.